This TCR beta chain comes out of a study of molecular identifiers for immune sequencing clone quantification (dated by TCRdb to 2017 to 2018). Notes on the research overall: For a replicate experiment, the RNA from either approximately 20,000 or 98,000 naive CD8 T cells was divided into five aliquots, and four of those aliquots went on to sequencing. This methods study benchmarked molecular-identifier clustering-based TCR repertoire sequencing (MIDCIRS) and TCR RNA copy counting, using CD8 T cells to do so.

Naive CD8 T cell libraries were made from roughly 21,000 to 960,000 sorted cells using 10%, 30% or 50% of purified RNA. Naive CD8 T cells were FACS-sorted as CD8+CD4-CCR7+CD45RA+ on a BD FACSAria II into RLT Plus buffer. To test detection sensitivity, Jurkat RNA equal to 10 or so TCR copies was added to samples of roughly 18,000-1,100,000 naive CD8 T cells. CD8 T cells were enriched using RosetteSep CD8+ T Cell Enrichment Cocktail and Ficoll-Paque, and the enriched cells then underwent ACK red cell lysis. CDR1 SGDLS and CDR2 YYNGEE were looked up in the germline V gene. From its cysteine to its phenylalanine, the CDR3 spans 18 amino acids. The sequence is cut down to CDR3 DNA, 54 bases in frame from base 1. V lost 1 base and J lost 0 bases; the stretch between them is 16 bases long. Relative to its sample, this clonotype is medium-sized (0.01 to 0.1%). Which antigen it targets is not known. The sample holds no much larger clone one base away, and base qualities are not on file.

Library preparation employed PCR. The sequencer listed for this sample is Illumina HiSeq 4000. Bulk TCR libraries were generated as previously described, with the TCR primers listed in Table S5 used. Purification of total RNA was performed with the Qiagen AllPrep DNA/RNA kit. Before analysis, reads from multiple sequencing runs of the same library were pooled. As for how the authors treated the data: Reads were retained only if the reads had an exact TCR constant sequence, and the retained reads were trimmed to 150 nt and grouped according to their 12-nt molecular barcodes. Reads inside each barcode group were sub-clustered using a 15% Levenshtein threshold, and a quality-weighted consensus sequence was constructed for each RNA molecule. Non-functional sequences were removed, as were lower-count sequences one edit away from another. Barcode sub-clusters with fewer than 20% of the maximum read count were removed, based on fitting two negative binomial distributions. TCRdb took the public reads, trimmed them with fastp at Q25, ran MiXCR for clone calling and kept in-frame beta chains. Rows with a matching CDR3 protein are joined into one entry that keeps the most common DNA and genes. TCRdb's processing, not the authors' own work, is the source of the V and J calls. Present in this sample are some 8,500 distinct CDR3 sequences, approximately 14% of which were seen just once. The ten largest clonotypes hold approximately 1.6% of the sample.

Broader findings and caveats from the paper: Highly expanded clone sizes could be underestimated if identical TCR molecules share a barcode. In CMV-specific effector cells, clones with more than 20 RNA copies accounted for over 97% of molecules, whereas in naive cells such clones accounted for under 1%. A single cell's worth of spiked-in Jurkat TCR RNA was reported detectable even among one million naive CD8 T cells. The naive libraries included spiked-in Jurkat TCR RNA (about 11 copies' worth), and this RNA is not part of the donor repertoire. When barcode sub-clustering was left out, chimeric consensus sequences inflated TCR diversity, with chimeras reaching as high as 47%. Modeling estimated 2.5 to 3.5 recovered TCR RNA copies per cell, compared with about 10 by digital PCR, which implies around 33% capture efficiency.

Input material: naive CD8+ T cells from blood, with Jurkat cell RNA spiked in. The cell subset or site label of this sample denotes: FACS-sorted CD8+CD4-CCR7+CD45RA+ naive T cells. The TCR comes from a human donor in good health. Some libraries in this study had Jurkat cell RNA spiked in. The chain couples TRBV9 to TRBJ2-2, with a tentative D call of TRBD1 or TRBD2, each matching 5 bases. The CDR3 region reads CASSVYWDDNSNTGELFF. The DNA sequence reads TGTGCCAGCAGCGTATATTGGGACGATAACTCGAACACCGGGGAGCTGTTTTTT.